This passage covers 4 T cell receptor beta chains from one sample sequenced in a study of control samples from healthy donors and cancer patients. The protocol was immunoSEQ multiplex PCR, while the TCRdb copy is restricted to in-frame clones and leaves out a portion. The sample holds around 100,000 clones, about 90% seen once. The sample taken for sequencing was blood. The receptors originated from a woman in her 50s in good health.

The chain uses TRBV27 and TRBJ2-3; D is unclear. Trimming cost V 6 bases and J 0 bases, with 13 bases left between them. Germline values: CDR1 MNHEY, CDR2 SMNVEV (reference sequence). The CDR3 covers 15 residues. The CDR3 sequence: CASRIGWVSTDTQYF. In DNA, the CDR3 is TGTGCCAGCAGGATCGGTTGGGTTAGCACAGATACGCAGTATTTT.

In its sample, this clone was seen once. V gene TRBV30 combines with J gene TRBJ2-6; D is unresolved. Trimming stripped 0 bases from V and 1 base from J, with 7 bases between. The CDR3 is 15 amino acids. Germline assignment: CDR1 GTSNPN and CDR2 SVGIG (reference sequence). This CDR3 reads CAWSVRASGANVLTF. The CDR3 region has the DNA TGTGCCTGGAGTGTACGAGCTTCTGGGGCCAACGTCCTGACTTTC.

The rearrangement uses TRBV30 and TRBJ2-2; 9 bases match TRBD1. This CDR3 has 14 residues. CDR1 is GTSNPN and CDR2 is SVGIG in the germline V gene (reference sequence). V shed 5 bases and J 6 bases; nucleotides not matched to a gene: 7. The CDR3 region is CAWALGQGPGELFF. The DNA of the CDR3 is TGTGCCTGGGCCTTGGGACAGGGACCCGGGGAGCTGTTTTTT.

J is TRBJ1-3 and V is TRBV5-1; no firm D call. V dropped 1 base and J dropped 0 bases, with 5 bases sitting between them. CDR1 is SGHRS and CDR2 is YFSETQ in the germline V gene. The CDR3 spans 14 residues. The CDR3 DNA reads as TGCGCCAGCAGCTTGTACAGCTCTGGAAACACCATATATTTT. Translated, it gives CASSLYSSGNTIYF.